This T cell receptor (beta chain) originates from a study of siplizumab effects on memory and regulatory T cells. The CDR3 is made up of 14 amino acids. Germline assignment: CDR1 SGHAT and CDR2 FQNNGV. V was pared by 5 bases and J by 2 bases, with 12 bases between. Libraries were prepared by immunoSEQ multiplex PCR; TCRdb keeps only in-frame clonotypes and omits some of them. This sample carries some 100,000 clones, more than 85% of them seen once, and the ten largest clones take 6.5%. The chain has TRBV11-2 and TRBJ1-2; no definite D call. This TCR came from a human donor in good health. What was sequenced was CD8+ T cells sorted from blood. Written as DNA, the CDR3 is TGTGCCAGCAGCACCTACGACCGAAACTATGGCTACACCTTC. It is translated as CASSTYDRNYGYTF.